The 5 T cell receptor beta chains given below trace back to one sample, sequenced in a study of blood T cell repertoires in COVID-19 (dated by TCRdb to 2020 to 2021). The protocol used for the library was the immunoSEQ multiplex PCR assay. This is the immuneACCESS table as TCRdb keeps it, with only in-frame sequences that have V and J called. A part of the clones is gone; compared with another copy, unresolved V genes explain less than half, and the rest is unexplained. The sample table lists 300,000 to 350,000 clones, approximately 86% of them with a count of one. The top ten constitute about 2% of the sample. Sequenced material: peripheral blood. The receptors were gathered from a man younger than 30 with active or convalescent COVID-19.

This clone appeared a single time. The rearrangement uses TRBV11-2 and TRBJ1-1; D ambiguous. Germline V gives CDR1 SGHAT, CDR2 FQNNGV. CDR3 size: 12 residues. Trimming removed 1 base from V and 5 bases from J, with 5 bases in between. CDR3: CASSLAGTEAFF. CDR3 DNA sequence: TGTGCCAGCAGCTTAGCCGGGACTGAAGCTTTCTTT.

Note on this clone: Other DNA sequences within the sample encode an identical CDR3. V and J are TRBV29-1 and TRBJ2-2; 7 bases match TRBD1. V gave up 5 bases and J gave up 7 bases; unmatched junction bases: 10. CDR3 size: 14 residues. Germline CDR1 SQVTM, CDR2 ANQGSEA. CDR3 sequence (DNA): TGCAGCGTTAACAACAGGGGATCCGTCGGGGAGCTGTTTTTT. It translates to CSVNNRGSVGELFF.

This clone was observed a single time. V usage is TRBV7-2 and J usage is TRBJ1-4; D is perhaps TRBD1 (5 bases). V shed 4 bases and J shed 0 bases, with 12 bases lying between them. The CDR3 is 16 residues long. Germline V CDR1 and CDR2: SGHTA, FQGNSA. CDR3 coding DNA: TGTGCCAGCAGCTCCGCTCGGGGGGCAACTAATGAAAAACTGTTTTTT. It encodes CASSSARGATNEKLFF.

This rearrangement joins TRBV2 to TRBJ1-4; D remains unclear. V lost 8 bases, J lost 0 bases, and 13 bases lay in between. This CDR3 comprises 15 residues. The germline V gene has CDR1 SNHLY and CDR2 FYNNEI. The CDR3: CASLANLSTNEKLFF. In DNA form, the CDR3 reads TGTGCCAGCCTTGCTAACTTATCAACTAATGAAAAACTGTTTTTT.

This chain uses TRBV6-5 with TRBJ1-5; possibly TRBD1 for D (5 bases). The CDR3 is 15 residues long. CDR1 is MNHEY, CDR2 SVGAGI, per germline. Between the trimmed V and J ends, which lost 11 bases and 5 bases, there was a span of 22 bases. The CDR3: CACDRNQGWDQPQHF. The CDR3 DNA follows: TGTGCCTGCGACCGAAACCAGGGATGGGATCAGCCCCAGCATTTT.